The clone carrying this TCR beta chain has a handful of counts. Its antigen is as yet unknown. This entry comes from a study of T-cell reconstitution after alpha-beta-depleted transplantation in children. Findings and limits, study-wide: Several hundred graft clones that had expanded were reportedly the source of alpha-beta T cells about two months after transplant.

A library of TCRbeta sequences, prepared with unique molecular identifiers, was generated. A single record per CDR3 protein comes from TCRdb applying MiXCR to the PCR reads. The repertoire holds some 600,000 distinct CDR3 sequences, with 10% to 15% as singletons. Trimming removed 3 bases from V and 7 bases from J, with 4 bases in between. The CDR3 is 11 amino acids. CDR1 and CDR2 from the germline V gene are MDHEN and SYDVKM. Sequenced here: PBMCs, mostly from graft donor cells, sampled 360 days after TCRalphabeta/CD19-depleted stem cell transplant. The V and J genes are TRBV28 and TRBJ1-5; no clear D gene. This clonotype originated in a male patient aged 5 to 17 who had a stem cell transplant for acute myeloid leukemia, so the T cells may come from the graft donor. Written as DNA, the CDR3 is TGTGCCAGCAGTTTCAAACAGCCCCAGCATTTT. Translating it yields CASSFKQPQHF.